Sequencing of this T cell receptor (beta chain) was carried out in a study of T cell repertoires in cytomegalovirus infection. Study-wide findings and caveats: Pooled public TCR beta family frequency picked out CMV carriers with the relevant HLA. Predominance within the ex vivo response was attributable to HLA-C-restricted CMV-specific TCR beta clonotypes.

Germline V lookup: CDR1 MNHNY, CDR2 SVGAGI (reference sequence). The CDR3 is 14 residues long. The V and J ends lost 5 bases and 4 bases respectively, with 14 bases between them. Using its own MiXCR run on the reads, TCRdb lists one record per CDR3 protein. The data contain roughly 720,000 distinct CDR3 sequences, 35% of them singletons. As to this clonotype: What it binds is not known.

Sequencing was done on a sample of PBMCs. The genes are TRBV6-6 and TRBJ1-1, with a weak D call TRBD1 (6 bases). This TCR was recovered from a human donor in good health (CMV status not recorded). Some clones in this sample may be carry-over from other donors' samples. The CDR3 DNA sequence: TGTGCCAGCAGTCCAACAGGGTGGAGCACTGAAGCTTTCTTT. Its protein product is CASSPTGWSTEAFF.